This T cell receptor (beta chain) comes out of a study of blood T cell repertoires in COVID-19. The overall study: PBMCs, B-cell-depleted T cells, or T cells provided the cDNA or gDNA that made up the material.

The germline V gene has CDR1 SGHRS and CDR2 YFSETQ. The CDR3 is made up of 17 amino acids. V was pared by 0 bases and J by 0 bases, with 13 bases between. Method: immunoSEQ multiplex PCR; TCRdb's copy keeps in-frame clones and lacks some. The table includes some 30,000 clones, 90% detected once. V gene TRBV5-1 combines with J gene TRBJ1-3, with a possible D match to TRBD1 (5 bases). This TCR was recovered from a man in his 70s with active or convalescent COVID-19. The specimen was peripheral blood. The CDR3 reads CASSLEGREDSGNTIYF. The CDR3 DNA reads TGCGCCAGCAGCTTGGAGGGACGGGAGGACTCTGGAAACACCATATATTTT.